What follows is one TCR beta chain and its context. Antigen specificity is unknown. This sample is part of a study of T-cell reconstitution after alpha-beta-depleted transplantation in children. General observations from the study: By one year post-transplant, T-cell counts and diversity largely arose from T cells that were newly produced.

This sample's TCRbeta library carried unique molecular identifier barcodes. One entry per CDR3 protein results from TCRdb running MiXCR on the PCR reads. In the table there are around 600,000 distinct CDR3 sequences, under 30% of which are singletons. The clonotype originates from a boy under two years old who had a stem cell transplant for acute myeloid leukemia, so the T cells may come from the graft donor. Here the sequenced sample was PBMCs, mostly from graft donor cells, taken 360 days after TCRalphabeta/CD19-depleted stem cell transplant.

The CDR3 DNA is TGTGCCAGCAGTTCTCGCCGGGCCGAAGCTAACTATGGCTACACCTTC. It specifies CASSSRRAEANYGYTF. The V gene is TRBV12-3 or TRBV12-4, the J gene TRBJ1-2; D remains unclear. This CDR3 region has 16 residues. The germline V and J ends were trimmed by 4 bases and 0 bases, with 15 bases remaining between them.